Listed below are T cell receptor beta chains from one sample, sequenced in a study of blood T cell repertoires in COVID-19. Assay used: immunoSEQ multiplex PCR; TCRdb lists only in-frame clones, some missing. The data hold 90,000 to 120,000 clones, with around 90% observed a single time. The sequenced sample was peripheral blood. These receptors were collected from a woman aged 30 to 39 with acute or convalescent COVID-19. CDR3s include the opening cysteine and the closing phenylalanine or tryptophan. The order of the fields is D gene, J gene, clone size, V gene, CDR3 DNA, CDR3 protein. D genes are given only for firm matches. Expanded clones get a size class; other rows say once, few or many, or leave the size out.

>NA|TRBJ1-4|NA|TRBV29-1
TGCAGCGTTGCTTTCGGTTTTAATGAAAAACTGTTTTTT
CSVAFGFNEKLFF
>NA|TRBJ1-5|NA|TRBV2
TGTGCCAGCAGACGACACGGTAACAATCAGCCCCAGCATTTT
CASRRHGNNQPQHF
>NA|TRBJ1-1|NA|TRBV24-1
TGTGCCGTAGGGAGAATGAACACTGAAGCTTTCTTT
CAVGRMNTEAFF
>NA|TRBJ1-1|once|TRBV19
TGTGCCAGTAGTATCCAGGGCGTAACTGAAGCTTTCTTT
CASSIQGVTEAFF
>TRBD1|TRBJ1-2|NA|TRBV3-1/TRBV3-2
TGTGCCAGCAGCCGAGGGACAGGCGGCGACTATGGCTACACCTTC
CASSRGTGGDYGYTF
>NA|TRBJ2-2|NA|TRBV5-4
TGTGCCAGCAGCTTGGGAGGGAAAACCGGGGAGCTGTTTTTT
CASSLGGKTGELFF
>NA|TRBJ2-5|NA|TRBV27
TGTGCCAGCAGTTTATTGGGGGCAGGCCAAGAGACCCAGTACTTC
CASSLLGAGQETQYF
>NA|TRBJ1-1|NA|TRBV18
TGTGCCAGCTCACTTCCTGGCAGGGCTGACACTGAAGCTTTCTTT
CASSLPGRADTEAFF
>NA|TRBJ1-1|NA|TRBV6-5
TGTGCCAGCAGTTACCGACTAGACAGTACTGAAGCTTTCTTT
CASSYRLDSTEAFF
>TRBD1|TRBJ1-1|NA|TRBV19
TGTGCCAGTAGTTCCAACAGGGGACTCCTCATGAACACTGAAGCTTTCTTT
CASSSNRGLLMNTEAFF
>NA|TRBJ1-1|NA|TRBV30
TGTGCCTGGAGCGAGGCTGGGTTGGGCACTGAAGCTTTCTTT
CAWSEAGLGTEAFF
>NA|TRBJ1-2|NA|TRBV7-2
TGTGCCAGCAGCTTGTTGGTCCAGCGGCATTTCTATGGCTACACCTTC
CASSLLVQRHFYGYTF
>NA|TRBJ1-2|NA|TRBV2
TGTGCCAGCAGCAGAACTACAGGGTTGATCATGGGCTACACCTTC
CASSRTTGLIMGYTF
>NA|TRBJ1-2|NA|TRBV19
TGTGCCGCCTATAAGCAGGGGATCTATGGCTACACCTTC
CAAYKQGIYGYTF
>TRBD2|TRBJ2-2|NA|TRBV4-1
TGCGCCAGCAGCCAAGAGGGACTAGCGGGAGTTGACACCGGGGAGCTGTTTTTT
CASSQEGLAGVDTGELFF
>TRBD1|TRBJ1-1|NA|TRBV9
TGTGCCAGCAGCGTGGGACAGCGGAACACTGAAGCTTTCTTT
CASSVGQRNTEAFF
>TRBD1|TRBJ1-4|NA|TRBV5-5
TGTGCCAGCAGCTTGGGGGAGACAGGGGATCTTCGTGAAAAACTGTTTTTT
CASSLGETGDLREKLFF
>NA|TRBJ1-2|NA|TRBV6-5
TGTGCCAGCAGTTACAGTACACAGAACTATGGCTACACCTTC
CASSYSTQNYGYTF
>TRBD1|TRBJ1-2|NA|TRBV7-3
TGTGCCAGCAGCTTAAGGACAGGGGGTGACTATGGCTACACCTTC
CASSLRTGGDYGYTF
>TRBD2|TRBJ2-1|NA|TRBV6-5
TGTGCCAGCAGTTACTCGCTAGCGGGGGCTGAGCAGTTCTTC
CASSYSLAGAEQFF
>TRBD1|TRBJ1-1|NA|TRBV6-2/TRBV6-3
TGTGCCAGCAGTTACGGCGGGACAGGGGTCTCTGAAGCTTTCTTT
CASSYGGTGVSEAFF
>TRBD2|TRBJ2-7|NA|TRBV4-3
TGCGCCAGCAGCCCGGACACTAGCGGGAGGTCCTACGAGCAGTACTTC
CASSPDTSGRSYEQYF
>TRBD2|TRBJ2-1|once|TRBV2
TGTGCCAGCAGTGAAGCGAGAAGCGGGGTTTTGTTCTTC
CASSEARSGVLFF
>NA|TRBJ1-3|few|TRBV19
TGTGCCAGTAGTAAGGGAGGAGATGGAAACACCATATATTTT
CASSKGGDGNTIYF
>TRBD2|TRBJ2-2|NA|TRBV7-2
TGTGCCAGCAGCTTAGGACTAGCGTTCACCGGGGAGCTGTTTTTT
CASSLGLAFTGELFF
>NA|TRBJ2-7|NA|TRBV30
TGTGCCTGGAGGGCCAACGGGTACGAGCAGTACTTC
CAWRANGYEQYF
>TRBD1|TRBJ2-1|NA|TRBV3-1/TRBV3-2
TGTGCCAGCAGCCTGGACAGGGAGATCTACAATGAGCAGTTCTTC
CASSLDREIYNEQFF
>NA|TRBJ1-1|NA|TRBV29-1
TGCAGCTCTGGAGATGAAGCTTTCTTT
CSSGDEAFF
>TRBD2|TRBJ2-5|NA|TRBV5-4
TGTGCCAGCAGCTTGTTAGCGGGAGGGCCCGGGGGAGAGACCCAGTACTTC
CASSLLAGGPGGETQYF
>NA|TRBJ1-5|NA|TRBV4-1
TGCGCCAGCAGCCAAGGAGCAGGGAATCAGCCCCAGCATTTT
CASSQGAGNQPQHF
>TRBD2|TRBJ2-3|NA|TRBV9
TGTGCCAGCAGCACGACTAGCGGGGGACCTCCTAGCACAGATACGCAGTATTTT
CASSTTSGGPPSTDTQYF
>TRBD2|TRBJ2-1|NA|TRBV30
TGTGCCTGGAGTGTACTAGAGCGGGGGGGCCGGGACAATGAGCAGTTCTTC
CAWSVLERGGRDNEQFF
>TRBD1|TRBJ1-6|NA|TRBV18
TGTGCCAGCTCACAGGACAGGGAGCATTCACCCCTCCACTTT
CASSQDREHSPLHF
>TRBD1|TRBJ2-3|NA|TRBV7-8
TGTGCCAGCAGGCGAACCGGACAGGGGGCTTCCGGAGGGGATACGCAGTATTTT
CASRRTGQGASGGDTQYF
>NA|TRBJ1-5|NA|TRBV20-1
TGCAGTGCTAAAGGGGATCAGCCCCAGCATTTT
CSAKGDQPQHF
>TRBD1|TRBJ1-5|NA|TRBV29-1
TGCAGCGTCCAGACAGGGCCTGGCAATCAGCCCCAGCATTTT
CSVQTGPGNQPQHF
>NA|TRBJ2-7|NA|TRBV7-9
TGTGCCAGCAGCACACTCGACAAACCCTACGAGCAGTACTTC
CASSTLDKPYEQYF
>TRBD2|TRBJ2-1|NA|TRBV6-2/TRBV6-3
TGTGCCAGCAGTCGAACTAGCGGGCGGTGGGATGAGCAGTTCTTC
CASSRTSGRWDEQFF
>NA|TRBJ1-2|NA|TRBV2
TGTGCCAGCAGTGAAGCCACAATCTATGGCTACACCTTC
CASSEATIYGYTF
>NA|TRBJ2-5|NA|TRBV28
TGTGCCAGCAGTTTCTTCTTAAGGAGCGAGACCCAGTACTTC
CASSFFLRSETQYF
>TRBD1|TRBJ2-2|NA|TRBV7-6
TGTGCCAGCAGTGTAGAGGGCAGGGGGATCAAGGCCGGGGAGCTGTTTTTT
CASSVEGRGIKAGELFF
>NA|TRBJ2-5|NA|TRBV24-1
TGTGCCACCAGTGTACCGGGGGTGGAGACCCAGTACTTC
CATSVPGVETQYF
>TRBD2|TRBJ2-3|NA|TRBV7-2
TGTGCCAGCAGCCGCGCGGGGGTCACAGATACGCAGTATTTT
CASSRAGVTDTQYF
>NA|TRBJ1-1|NA|TRBV30
TGTGCCTGGAGCAAAACCAGGGATTACACTGAAGCTTTCTTT
CAWSKTRDYTEAFF
>TRBD2|TRBJ2-3|NA|TRBV9
TGTGCCAGCAGCGTGAGGGCTAGCGGAACGGATACGCAGTATTTT
CASSVRASGTDTQYF
>TRBD1|TRBJ1-2|once|TRBV30
TGTGCCTGGACCCCTGGACAGGGCTATGGCTACACCTTC
CAWTPGQGYGYTF
>NA|TRBJ2-2|NA|TRBV29-1
TGCAGCGTGGGACAGAACACCGGGGAGCTGTTTTTT
CSVGQNTGELFF
>NA|TRBJ1-1|NA|TRBV6-5
TGTGCCAGCAGTTACTCACAGGCGAACACTGAAGCTTTCTTT
CASSYSQANTEAFF
>NA|TRBJ2-3|NA|TRBV7-9
TGTGCCAGCAGCCCCCCGGGGGATACGCAGTATTTT
CASSPPGDTQYF
>NA|TRBJ2-5|NA|TRBV4-3
TGCGCCAGCAGCCAAGATCGGGAAGAGACCCAGTACTTC
CASSQDREETQYF
>TRBD2|TRBJ2-3|NA|TRBV27
TGTGCCAGCAGTCCACTCTTTGGGACTAGCGGGCCCACAGATACGCAGTATTTT
CASSPLFGTSGPTDTQYF
>NA|TRBJ1-2|NA|TRBV20-1
TGCAGTGCTAGTCACAGGGTGGGTGGCTACACCTTC
CSASHRVGGYTF
>NA|TRBJ2-1|NA|TRBV27
TGTGCCAGCAGTTCGGGGACAACCCCCTACAATGAGCAGTTCTTC
CASSSGTTPYNEQFF
>TRBD1|TRBJ1-1|few|TRBV27
TGTGCCAGCAGTATATCTACAGGGGCTCGTGTAAGAACTGAAGCTTTCTTT
CASSISTGARVRTEAFF